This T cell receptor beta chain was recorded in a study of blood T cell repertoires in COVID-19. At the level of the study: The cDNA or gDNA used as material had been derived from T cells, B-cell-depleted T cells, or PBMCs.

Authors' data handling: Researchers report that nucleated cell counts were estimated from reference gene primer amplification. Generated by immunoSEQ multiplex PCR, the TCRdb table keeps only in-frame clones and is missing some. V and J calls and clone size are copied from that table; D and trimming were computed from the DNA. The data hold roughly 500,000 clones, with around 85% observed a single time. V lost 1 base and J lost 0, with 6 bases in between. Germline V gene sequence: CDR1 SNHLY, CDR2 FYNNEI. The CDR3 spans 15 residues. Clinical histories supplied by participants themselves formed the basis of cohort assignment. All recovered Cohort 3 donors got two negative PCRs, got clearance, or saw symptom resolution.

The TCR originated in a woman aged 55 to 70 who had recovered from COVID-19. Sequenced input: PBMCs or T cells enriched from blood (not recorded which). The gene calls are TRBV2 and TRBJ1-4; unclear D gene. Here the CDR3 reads CASSEVGATNEKLFF. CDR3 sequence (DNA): TGTGCCAGCAGTGAAGTGGGAGCAACTAATGAAAAACTGTTTTTT.